A selection of T cell receptor beta chains follows, all from one sample in a study of CD8 T cells in Susac syndrome. TCRdb re-analysed the immunoSEQ multiplex PCR reads in MiXCR, keeping a single row per CDR3 protein. The sample has some 63,000 distinct CDR3 sequences, about 94% seen once; the top ten hold 0.56%. Material: CD8+ T cells from PBMCs. Receptors were obtained from a human donor with multiple sclerosis. The CDR3 runs from the conserved cysteine through the conserved F or W. A D gene is named only where the DNA matches it firmly. A clone size is listed for some rows: how often the clone was seen (once, few, many), or a class if it is expanded.

>TRBV6-6|-|TRBJ1-4|-
CASSPGAEGGEKLFF
TGTGCCAGCAGTCCGGGGGCCGAAGGAGGTGAAAAACTGTTTTTT
>TRBV29-1|once|TRBJ2-1|-
CSVGIGEYNEQFF
TGCAGCGTTGGGATTGGGGAGTACAATGAGCAGTTCTTC
>TRBV5-4|-|TRBJ2-1|-
CASSLATYNEQFF
TGTGCCAGCAGTTTAGCCACTTACAATGAGCAGTTCTTC
>TRBV4-1|few|TRBJ2-7|-
CASSQDNGIYEQYF
TGCGCCAGCAGCCAAGATAACGGGATCTACGAGCAGTACTTC
>TRBV6-5|-|TRBJ1-1|-
CASSPGHTEAFF
TGTGCCAGCAGCCCCGGGCACACTGAAGCTTTCTTT
>TRBV7-9|-|TRBJ2-1|TRBD2
CANSDSGIDEQFF
TGTGCCAACTCGGATAGCGGGATCGATGAGCAGTTCTTC
>TRBV19|-|TRBJ1-5|-
CASSIGGQPQHF
TGTGCCAGTAGTATCGGTGGTCAGCCCCAGCATTTT
>TRBV27|-|TRBJ2-7|-
CASSPSDSSYEQYF
TGTGCCAGCAGTCCTAGCGATAGCTCCTACGAGCAGTACTTC
>TRBV29-1|-|TRBJ2-7|-
CSALGGYEQYF
TGCAGCGCACTAGGTGGTTACGAGCAGTACTTC
>TRBV4-1|few|TRBJ2-7|TRBD2
CASSQHSLAGGFEQYF
TGCGCCAGCAGCCAACACTCACTAGCGGGAGGGTTCGAGCAGTACTTC
>TRBV7-3|-|TRBJ2-4|-
CASTRKAKNIQYF
TGTGCCAGCACCCGAAAAGCCAAAAACATTCAGTACTTC
>TRBV20-1|-|TRBJ2-1|TRBD2
CSANDPGLAGNNEQFF
TGCAGTGCTAACGATCCGGGACTAGCGGGAAACAATGAGCAGTTCTTC
>TRBV5-6|-|TRBJ1-5|TRBD1
CASSPPGQGVYGNQPQHF
TGTGCCAGCAGCCCGCCGGGACAGGGGGTATATGGTAATCAGCCCCAGCATTTT
>TRBV29-1|-|TRBJ2-7|-
CSVVGDDYEQYF
TGCAGCGTTGTTGGGGACGACTACGAGCAGTACTTC
>TRBV4-2|-|TRBJ2-5|-
CASSQDWRSQETQYF
TGTGCCAGCAGCCAAGATTGGAGGTCCCAAGAGACCCAGTACTTC
>TRBV3-1|-|TRBJ2-3|-
CASSQVGEDTQYF
TGTGCCAGCAGCCAAGTCGGGGAGGATACGCAGTATTTT
>TRBV29-1|-|TRBJ2-3|TRBD2
CSGRADTQYF
TGTAGCGGGAGAGCAGATACGCAGTATTTT
>TRBV7-8|-|TRBJ2-5|-
CASSLMWDPETQYF
TGTGCCAGCAGCTTAATGTGGGACCCAGAGACCCAGTACTTC
>TRBV24-1|-|TRBJ2-7|-
CATGNSYEQYF
TGTGCCACAGGGAACTCCTACGAGCAGTACTTC
>TRBV3-1|-|TRBJ2-7|-
CASSQDLTYEQYF
TGTGCCAGCAGCCAAGATTTAACCTACGAGCAGTACTTC
>TRBV29-1|-|TRBJ1-1|-
CSVGFEAFF
TGCAGCGTGGGATTCGAAGCTTTCTTT
>TRBV13|-|TRBJ2-2|TRBD2
CASSLTSGTGELFF
TGTGCCAGCAGCCTAACTAGCGGAACCGGGGAGCTGTTTTTT
>TRBV2|-|TRBJ2-3|-
CASRYGPKRSDTQYF
TGTGCCAGCAGATACGGTCCGAAGAGGTCAGATACGCAGTATTTT
>TRBV11-2|-|TRBJ1-6|-
CASSLGRQGDSPLHF
TGTGCCAGCAGCTTAGGCCGGCAGGGCGACTCACCCCTCCACTTT
>TRBV5-6|-|TRBJ2-5|TRBD1
CASSFRQGQETQYF
TGTGCCAGCAGCTTTAGACAGGGTCAAGAGACCCAGTACTTC
>TRBV6-5|-|TRBJ2-4|TRBD2
CASSYGPSGRAGENIQYF
TGTGCCAGCAGTTACGGTCCTAGCGGGAGGGCCGGTGAAAACATTCAGTACTTC
>TRBV20-1|-|TRBJ2-1|-
CSAIDPYSLTYNEQFF
TGCAGTGCTATTGACCCCTATTCCCTGACTTACAATGAGCAGTTCTTC
>TRBV5-1|-|TRBJ1-2|TRBD1
CASSFPDRDGYTF
TGCGCCAGCAGCTTCCCCGACAGGGATGGCTACACCTTC
>TRBV7-9|-|TRBJ1-5|-
CASSPPTGPNQPQHF
TGTGCCAGCAGCCCCCCGACAGGCCCCAATCAGCCCCAGCATTTT
>TRBV2|-|TRBJ2-7|-
CASSEGRYEQYF
TGTGCCAGCAGTGAAGGAAGATACGAGCAGTACTTC
>TRBV3-1|-|TRBJ1-5|-
CASSQDLERDQPQHF
TGTGCCAGCAGCCAAGATCTTGAGAGGGATCAGCCCCAGCATTTT
>TRBV20-1|-|TRBJ1-2|-
CSAKEGLYYGYTF
TGCAGTGCTAAAGAGGGACTGTACTATGGCTACACCTTC
>TRBV4-2|-|TRBJ2-1|TRBD1
CASSQQVGGHEQFF
TGTGCCAGCAGCCAGCAAGTAGGGGGCCATGAGCAGTTCTTC
>TRBV10-3|-|TRBJ2-7|-
CAISESGGWPEQYF
TGTGCCATCAGTGAGTCAGGGGGGTGGCCGGAGCAGTACTTC
>TRBV5-1|-|TRBJ2-1|-
CASSWGIEQFF
TGCGCCAGCAGCTGGGGCATTGAGCAGTTCTTC
>TRBV5-1|-|TRBJ2-7|-
CASSLEGNTYEQYF
TGCGCCAGCAGCTTGGAGGGGAACACCTACGAGCAGTACTTC
>TRBV30|-|TRBJ2-3|-
CAWSRSSGDTQYF
TGTGCCTGGAGTCGTTCTAGTGGAGATACGCAGTATTTT
>TRBV6-2/TRBV6-3|-|TRBJ2-3|-
CASSYIPSTDTQYF
TGTGCCAGCTCCTATATTCCTAGCACAGATACGCAGTATTTT
>TRBV6-1|few|TRBJ2-3|TRBD2
CASSSGGFSTDTQYF
TGTGCCAGCAGTAGCGGGGGGTTCAGCACAGATACGCAGTATTTT
>TRBV20-1|once|TRBJ2-7|-
CSARDAPYEQYF
TGCAGTGCTAGAGATGCCCCGTACGAGCAGTACTTC
>TRBV27|-|TRBJ1-1|-
CASSLSDMGDTEAFF
TGTGCCAGCAGTTTATCGGACATGGGGGACACTGAAGCTTTCTTT
>TRBV6-1|-|TRBJ2-7|TRBD2
CASSEMGGGVYEQYF
TGTGCCAGCAGTGAAATGGGGGGGGGAGTCTACGAGCAGTACTTC
>TRBV12-3/TRBV12-4|-|TRBJ2-7|-
CASSFGQGIYEQYF
TGTGCCAGCAGTTTCGGGCAGGGAATCTACGAGCAGTACTTC
>TRBV11-2|-|TRBJ2-3|TRBD2
CASSGAGSTDTQYF
TGTGCCAGCAGCGGAGCGGGGAGCACAGATACGCAGTATTTT
>TRBV12-3/TRBV12-4|-|TRBJ2-7|TRBD1
CASSLSMDRDYEQYF
TGTGCCAGCAGCTTATCCATGGACAGGGACTACGAGCAGTACTTC
>TRBV2|-|TRBJ2-1|TRBD2
CASLSGLAGNEQFF
TGTGCCAGCCTCTCGGGACTAGCGGGCAATGAGCAGTTCTTC
>TRBV15|-|TRBJ2-2|TRBD2
CATSTRLAGGPGELFF
TGTGCCACCAGCACTAGACTAGCGGGAGGGCCCGGGGAGCTGTTTTTT
>TRBV27|-|TRBJ2-7|TRBD1
CASTRQGSSYEQYF
TGTGCCAGCACCCGACAGGGGTCCTCCTACGAGCAGTACTTC
>TRBV9|-|TRBJ1-6|-
CASSTGTTGDSPLHF
TGTGCCAGCAGCACCGGGACCACGGGGGATTCACCCCTCCACTTT
>TRBV28|-|TRBJ2-4|TRBD1
CGSRGSNIQYF
TGTGGTAGCAGGGGGTCTAACATTCAGTACTTC
>TRBV4-1|-|TRBJ2-7|-
CASRASSGYEQYF
TGCGCCAGCAGGGCGAGCTCTGGGTACGAGCAGTACTTC
>TRBV28|-|TRBJ2-7|-
CASTLWGVSYEQYF
TGTGCCAGTACACTTTGGGGGGTTTCCTACGAGCAGTACTTC
>TRBV18|-|TRBJ2-5|-
CASSPTLGINQETQYF
TGTGCCAGCTCACCGACTCTTGGCATCAATCAAGAGACCCAGTACTTC
>TRBV27|-|TRBJ2-3|-
CASSSVPTDTQYF
TGTGCCAGCAGTTCCGTTCCCACAGATACGCAGTATTTT
>TRBV11-2|-|TRBJ2-7|-
CASSFGPDLDGSYEQYF
TGTGCCAGCAGCTTCGGCCCTGACCTCGACGGATCCTACGAGCAGTACTTC
>TRBV29-1|-|TRBJ2-1|TRBD2
CGVRSTPGLAGLSSYNEQFF
TGCGGAGTTAGGAGTACACCGGGACTAGCGGGCCTAAGCTCCTACAATGAGCAGTTCTTC
>TRBV25-1|-|TRBJ2-2|-
CASSELVGELFF
TGTGCCAGCAGTGAATTGGTCGGGGAGCTGTTTTTT
>TRBV27|-|TRBJ1-2|TRBD1
CASSLKGQGANYGYTF
TGTGCCAGCAGTTTAAAAGGGCAGGGGGCAAACTATGGCTACACCTTC
>TRBV4-1|-|TRBJ1-4|-
CASGGRDIDEKLFF
TGCGCCAGCGGTGGGCGGGACATTGATGAAAAACTGTTTTTT
>TRBV27|-|TRBJ2-1|TRBD1
CASRRRTGAYNEQFF
TGTGCCAGCAGACGGAGGACAGGGGCCTACAATGAGCAGTTCTTC